This is a list of T cell receptor beta chains from one sample in a study of CD8+ T cells in alopecia areata. Repertoires were generated with immunoSEQ multiplex PCR, while TCRdb's copy carries only in-frame clones and drops some. Here the sample spans 150,000 to 200,000 clones, about 60% being singletons. Input material: CD4+ T cells sorted from blood. The receptors originated from a human donor in good health. Both conserved end residues are part of each CDR3. Fields, in order: CDR3 DNA, CDR3 protein, clone size, V gene, D gene, J gene. A D gene is named only where the DNA matches it firmly. Clone size is shown for a subset of rows, as once, few, many or a class of expanded clone.

DNA: TGTGCCAGCAGTAAAGACGCGGTTTGGGCCAACGTCCTGACTTTC
CDR3: CASSKDAVWANVLTF
size: -
V: TRBV6-5
D: -
J: TRBJ2-6

DNA: TGCAGCGTTGAAGGGGGGACTTCCTACGAGCAGTACTTC
CDR3: CSVEGGTSYEQYF
size: -
V: TRBV29-1
D: -
J: TRBJ2-7

DNA: TGTGCCAGTGAGGTAGCCAAAAACATTCAGTACTTC
CDR3: CASEVAKNIQYF
size: few
V: TRBV9
D: -
J: TRBJ2-4

DNA: TGTGCCACCAGCAGAGGCGAATTTGGGGAGCCCCAGCATTTT
CDR3: CATSRGEFGEPQHF
size: few
V: TRBV15
D: -
J: TRBJ1-5

DNA: TGTGCCAGCAGCTTGGAGGAGAAAACGCAGTATTTT
CDR3: CASSLEEKTQYF
size: few
V: TRBV5-6
D: -
J: TRBJ2-3

DNA: TGTGCCAGCAGCGTAGGGACAGACCCGGGGCAGCCCCAGCATTTT
CDR3: CASSVGTDPGQPQHF
size: few
V: TRBV9
D: -
J: TRBJ1-5

DNA: TGCAGCGTTGAACAACCAACTCAAGAGACCCAGTACTTC
CDR3: CSVEQPTQETQYF
size: -
V: TRBV29-1
D: -
J: TRBJ2-5

DNA: TGCGCCAGCAGCTTGACATTGGGGGCAGCTAACTATGGCTACACCTTC
CDR3: CASSLTLGAANYGYTF
size: few
V: TRBV5-1
D: -
J: TRBJ1-2

DNA: TGTGCCAGCAACAGGGCGACCAGCGAGCAGTACTTC
CDR3: CASNRATSEQYF
size: -
V: TRBV2
D: -
J: TRBJ2-7

DNA: TGTGCCACCAGTTTAGACAGGGCGAACACCGGGGAGCTGTTTTTT
CDR3: CATSLDRANTGELFF
size: -
V: TRBV15
D: TRBD1
J: TRBJ2-2

DNA: TGCGCCAGCACGCTAGCGGGAGGCGTAAATGAGCAGTTCTTC
CDR3: CASTLAGGVNEQFF
size: few
V: TRBV5-1
D: TRBD2
J: TRBJ2-1

DNA: TGTGCCATCAGCCTCAATCGACCACCTGTGGATACGCAGTATTTT
CDR3: CAISLNRPPVDTQYF
size: few
V: TRBV10-3
D: -
J: TRBJ2-3

DNA: TGTGCCAGCAGTCCACTAGCGGGAGTTCGGGAGGAGCAGTTCTTC
CDR3: CASSPLAGVREEQFF
size: few
V: TRBV28
D: TRBD2
J: TRBJ2-1

DNA: TGTGCCAGTAACGGCGGGGGCGAGCAGTACTTC
CDR3: CASNGGGEQYF
size: -
V: TRBV19
D: TRBD2
J: TRBJ2-7

DNA: TGTGCCAGCAGCTTAGATCGGACAGATACGCAGTATTTT
CDR3: CASSLDRTDTQYF
size: -
V: TRBV7-2
D: -
J: TRBJ2-3

DNA: TGTGCCAGCAGTTCGATATTTTACGAGCAGTACTTC
CDR3: CASSSIFYEQYF
size: -
V: TRBV28
D: -
J: TRBJ2-7

DNA: TGTGCCGGAAGGACTAGCGGGAGCTACGAGCAGTACTTC
CDR3: CAGRTSGSYEQYF
size: few
V: TRBV28
D: TRBD2
J: TRBJ2-7

DNA: TGCAGCGTTGAAGGGAGGACCGGGGAGCTGTTTTTT
CDR3: CSVEGRTGELFF
size: few
V: TRBV29-1
D: -
J: TRBJ2-2

DNA: TGCGCCAGCAGCTTCACTAGCGGAGTAGCCTACAATGAGCAGTTCTTC
CDR3: CASSFTSGVAYNEQFF
size: -
V: TRBV5-1
D: TRBD2
J: TRBJ2-1

DNA: TGTGCCACCAGCAGGTCCAGGACAGCACAGACCCAGTACTTC
CDR3: CATSRSRTAQTQYF
size: -
V: TRBV15
D: -
J: TRBJ2-5

DNA: TGTGCCAGCAGCACCCGGGGGCGGGAGATAGCCTACAATGAGCAGTTCTTC
CDR3: CASSTRGREIAYNEQFF
size: -
V: TRBV7-9
D: -
J: TRBJ2-1

DNA: TGTGCCAGCAGCTTAGCTGGCTACGAGCAGTACTTC
CDR3: CASSLAGYEQYF
size: few
V: TRBV11-2
D: -
J: TRBJ2-7

DNA: TGTGCCAGCAGGAGGAAGAGCGGTTCTGGTAATGAAAAACTGTTTTTT
CDR3: CASRRKSGSGNEKLFF
size: -
V: TRBV27
D: -
J: TRBJ1-4

DNA: TGCAGCGAGGGACAGGGGGCGAATACGCAGTATTTT
CDR3: CSEGQGANTQYF
size: -
V: TRBV29-1
D: TRBD1
J: TRBJ2-3

DNA: TGTGCCAGCACCGGACAAATAATACGGGGGGCGGAGGAGACCCAGTACTTC
CDR3: CASTGQIIRGAEETQYF
size: -
V: TRBV28
D: -
J: TRBJ2-5

DNA: TGCAGCGTGTACTCCGGGCAAGTGGTCTATGGCTACACCTTC
CDR3: CSVYSGQVVYGYTF
size: -
V: TRBV29-1
D: -
J: TRBJ1-2

DNA: TGTGCCAGCAATGGACGGAACCGAGCGAATGAGCAGTTCTTC
CDR3: CASNGRNRANEQFF
size: -
V: TRBV28
D: -
J: TRBJ2-1

DNA: TGTGCCAGCAGGGCCCGGTCAGGGGACGAGCAGTACTTC
CDR3: CASRARSGDEQYF
size: -
V: TRBV2
D: -
J: TRBJ2-7

DNA: TGTGCCAGCAGCTTCCCAGACAGGGTGTTACTGGATACGCAGTATTTT
CDR3: CASSFPDRVLLDTQYF
size: -
V: TRBV5-6
D: TRBD1
J: TRBJ2-3

DNA: TGTGCCAGCAGCCCGGGACTAGCGGGAGTAGTAGGGGATACGCAGTATTTT
CDR3: CASSPGLAGVVGDTQYF
size: -
V: TRBV7-2
D: TRBD2
J: TRBJ2-3

DNA: TGTGCCAGCAGCTCTGCGGGGACCTACAATGAGCAGTTCTTC
CDR3: CASSSAGTYNEQFF
size: few
V: TRBV7-9
D: -
J: TRBJ2-1

DNA: TGTGCCAGCAGCTACGGGACAGAGGCCATCCCGGGGACGGGCTACACCTTC
CDR3: CASSYGTEAIPGTGYTF
size: -
V: TRBV7-9
D: TRBD1
J: TRBJ1-2

DNA: TGTGCCTGGAGTAGGGCCCAGGGGCCGGGGGAGCCCCAGCATTTT
CDR3: CAWSRAQGPGEPQHF
size: -
V: TRBV30
D: -
J: TRBJ1-5

DNA: TGTGCCAGCAGCTTACAGGGGGCGGCTGGAAACACCATATATTTT
CDR3: CASSLQGAAGNTIYF
size: -
V: TRBV11-2
D: TRBD1
J: TRBJ1-3

DNA: TGCAGCGTTCAAGGCGGCTCCTACGAGCAGTACTTC
CDR3: CSVQGGSYEQYF
size: -
V: TRBV29-1
D: -
J: TRBJ2-7

DNA: TGTGCCAGCAGCTCCCCCAGCGGGATATACACAGATACGCAGTATTTT
CDR3: CASSSPSGIYTDTQYF
size: -
V: TRBV7-6
D: TRBD2
J: TRBJ2-3

DNA: TGTGCCAGCACGTTAGAGGGGAATAGCAATCAGCCCCAGCATTTT
CDR3: CASTLEGNSNQPQHF
size: -
V: TRBV2
D: -
J: TRBJ1-5

DNA: TGTGCCTGGAACCCCTCGGGGTTAGCCAAAAACATTCAGTACTTC
CDR3: CAWNPSGLAKNIQYF
size: -
V: TRBV30
D: -
J: TRBJ2-4

DNA: TGCGCCAGCAGCTTGGGTGGATGGACAGGACCCTACGAGCAGTACTTC
CDR3: CASSLGGWTGPYEQYF
size: -
V: TRBV5-1
D: TRBD1
J: TRBJ2-7

DNA: TGTGCCAGCAGCTTAGAGACAGGTCCTCGGGCGACCCAGTACTTC
CDR3: CASSLETGPRATQYF
size: -
V: TRBV7-6
D: -
J: TRBJ2-5

DNA: TGTGCCAGCAGGGGAAGTGACGGTTATAGCAATCAGCCCCAGCATTTT
CDR3: CASRGSDGYSNQPQHF
size: -
V: TRBV2
D: -
J: TRBJ1-5

DNA: TGCGCCAGCAGCCAAGACAGACTAGCGGGAGGTCGGGAGACCCAGTACTTC
CDR3: CASSQDRLAGGRETQYF
size: -
V: TRBV4-1
D: TRBD2
J: TRBJ2-5

DNA: TGTGCCTGGAGTTTTGGTTATAGAGATACGCAGTATTTT
CDR3: CAWSFGYRDTQYF
size: -
V: TRBV30
D: -
J: TRBJ2-3

DNA: TGTGCCAGCACTAAGGCGTCCCCCTACGAGCAGTACTTC
CDR3: CASTKASPYEQYF
size: -
V: TRBV28
D: -
J: TRBJ2-7

DNA: TGTGCCAGCGCAAGCACAGATACGCAGTATTTT
CDR3: CASASTDTQYF
size: once
V: TRBV25-1
D: -
J: TRBJ2-3

DNA: TGTGCCAGCAGCTTGAGAGGGAGCGGTAGTTACGCGAACACCGGGGAGCTGTTTTTT
CDR3: CASSLRGSGSYANTGELFF
size: -
V: TRBV7-3
D: -
J: TRBJ2-2

DNA: TGTGCCAGCAGTGAAGCGGGAAGACAGGGCTATGGCTACACCTTC
CDR3: CASSEAGRQGYGYTF
size: -
V: TRBV6-1
D: TRBD1
J: TRBJ1-2

DNA: TGTGCCAGCAGTGAATCCGGCCGTACTCCAGCTTTCTTT
CDR3: CASSESGRTPAFF
size: -
V: TRBV6-1
D: -
J: TRBJ1-1

DNA: TGCGCCAGCAGCACGGACAGGGACTATGGCTACACCTTC
CDR3: CASSTDRDYGYTF
size: -
V: TRBV5-1
D: TRBD1
J: TRBJ1-2

DNA: TGTGCCAGCAGCTTCTTCGCGCGGAGGGTACAAGAGACCCAGTACTTC
CDR3: CASSFFARRVQETQYF
size: -
V: TRBV7-9
D: -
J: TRBJ2-5

DNA: TGTGCCAGCAGCCAGCAATCGGGACAGCCAGGGAACTATGGCTACACCTTC
CDR3: CASSQQSGQPGNYGYTF
size: few
V: TRBV9
D: TRBD1
J: TRBJ1-2

DNA: TGTGCCAGTAGTATAGTACTTAAAACTACGCAGTATTTT
CDR3: CASSIVLKTTQYF
size: -
V: TRBV19
D: -
J: TRBJ2-3

DNA: TGTGCCTGGAGTGTTTTGGGGGGAGATGGCTACACCTTC
CDR3: CAWSVLGGDGYTF
size: -
V: TRBV30
D: -
J: TRBJ1-2